One and the same sample provided the 24 T cell receptor beta chains below, sequenced in a study of blood T cell repertoires in COVID-19. Assay used: immunoSEQ multiplex PCR; TCRdb lists only in-frame clones, some missing. The table includes 200,000 to 300,000 clones, about nine tenths detected once. Sequencing was performed on peripheral blood. All receptors derive from a woman aged 55-69 years who had recovered from COVID-19.

J is TRBJ2-7 and V is TRBV3-1 (or the pseudogene TRBV3-2); 9 bases line up with TRBD1. Trimming took 6 bases from V and 2 from J; bases not matched to a gene: 8. Germline V gene lookup returns CDR1 LGHDT and CDR2 YNNKEL (reference sequence). The CDR3 is made up of 15 amino acids. The CDR3 nucleotides are TGTGCCAGCAGAGATACAGGGGGCGCCGCCTACGAGCAGTACTTC. It is translated as CASRDTGGAAYEQYF.

The rearrangement joins TRBV28 to TRBJ2-3; 8 bases map to TRBD2. This CDR3 contains 16 residues. Germline CDR1 and CDR2: MDHEN and SYDVKM. V shed 3 bases, J shed 6 bases, and the junction held 11 bases outside the gene matches. The CDR3 spells CASSFIAGTTGDTQYF. DNA for the CDR3: TGTGCCAGCAGTTTTATAGCGGGGACCACCGGGGATACGCAGTATTTT.

The rearrangement links TRBV2 to TRBJ1-5; no clear D gene. Looked up from germline, CDR1 is SNHLY and CDR2 is FYNNEI. CDR3 size: 14 residues. The V end lost 2 bases, the J end lost 2 bases, and 7 bases lay between the germline ends. CDR3 residues: CASSERERNQPQHF. CDR3 sequence (DNA): TGTGCCAGCAGTGAACGAGAACGCAATCAGCCCCAGCATTTT. The variable domain in full, completed from reference TRBV2 and TRBJ1-5, reads EPEVTQTPSHQVTQMGQEVILRCVPISNHLYFYWYRQILGQKVEFLVSFYNNEISEKSEIFDDQFSVERPDGSNFTLKIRSTKLEDSAMYFCASSERERNQPQHFGDGTRLSIL.

The chain carries TRBV15 and TRBJ1-2; 12 bases are a match to TRBD1. V dropped 7 bases and J dropped 8; count of bases not matched to a gene: 5. The CDR3 has 13 amino acids. Germline V lookup: CDR1 LNHNV, CDR2 YYDKDF (reference sequence). The CDR3 loop reads CATKGQGARGYTF. CDR3 nucleotides: TGTGCCACCAAGGGACAGGGGGCTAGAGGCTACACCTTC.

This chain joins TRBV20-1 and TRBJ2-7, with D maybe TRBD1 (5 bases). Looked up from germline, CDR1 is DFQATT and CDR2 is SNEGSKA (reference sequence). V gave up 3 bases and J gave up 0 bases, with 12 bases separating them. This CDR3 region has 14 residues. The CDR3 coding sequence is TGCAGTGCTAGTGGTCAGGGATACTCCTACGAGCAGTACTTC. It encodes CSASGQGYSYEQYF.

The V gene is TRBV5-1, the J gene TRBJ1-3, with D possibly matching TRBD1 (6 bases). The CDR3 extends over 16 amino acids. Germline V lookup: CDR1 SGHRS, CDR2 YFSETQ. Trimming pared 4 bases from V and 1 base from J, leaving 15 bases between. The CDR3 protein is CASSGTTTGSGNTIYF. Written as DNA, the CDR3 is TGCGCCAGCAGCGGTACTACGACAGGATCTGGAAACACCATATATTTT.

The chain carries TRBV29-1 and TRBJ2-7; 11 nucleotides align to TRBD2. The CDR3 is 13 amino acids. V was clipped by 7 bases and J by 4 bases; unmatched bases: 6. Germline V gene sequence: CDR1 SQVTM, CDR2 ANQGSEA. The CDR3 protein is CSGPGLAVYEQYF. In DNA form, the CDR3 reads TGCAGCGGCCCGGGACTAGCGGTTTACGAGCAGTACTTC.

The V and J genes are TRBV18 and TRBJ2-7, with TRBD2 matching 7 bases. J gave up 2 bases and V 3 bases, and 10 bases lay outside the gene matches. The CDR3 length is 16 residues. Germline CDR1 and CDR2: KGHSH and LQKENI. The CDR3: CASSPGESGETYEQYF. CDR3 nucleotide sequence: TGTGCCAGCTCACCTGGCGAGAGCGGGGAGACCTACGAGCAGTACTTC.

The V gene is TRBV9, the J gene TRBJ2-1; a weak D match, TRBD2 (6 bases). The ends were cut back, 3 bases at V and 7 bases at J, with 14 bases in the middle. Germline V lookup: CDR1 SGDLS, CDR2 YYNGEE. The length of the CDR3 is 14 residues. CDR3 in DNA: TGTGCCAGCAGCGCGGTTGGGGGGATGAATGAGCAGTTCTTC. Translated, it gives CASSAVGGMNEQFF.

The chain joins TRBV4-1 to TRBJ2-3; TRBD1 agrees at 11 bases. There are 17 residues in the CDR3. The ends lost 0 bases at V and 9 bases at J; junction bases unmatched: 11. Germline assignment: CDR1 MGHRA and CDR2 YSYEKL. The CDR3 DNA follows: TGCGCCAGCAGCCAAGAGGCAATTTGGGACAGGGGGAACACGCAGTATTTT. Protein sequence: CASSQEAIWDRGNTQYF.

This clone occurred once. V usage is TRBV29-1 and J usage is TRBJ1-2; TRBD1 matches at 9 bases. The germline CDR1 and CDR2 sequences are SQVTM and ANQGSEA. V lost 4 bases and J lost 8; bases outside the gene matches: 2. This CDR3 spans 11 amino acids. CDR3 region: CSVGTGGGYTF. CDR3 nucleotide sequence: TGCAGCGTTGGAACAGGGGGCGGCTACACCTTC.

The chain combines TRBV28 with TRBJ1-5, with D perhaps matching TRBD1 (6 bases). The ends were cut back, 7 bases at V and 0 bases at J, with 13 bases in the middle. The CDR3 length is 15 residues. Germline V gene lookup returns CDR1 MDHEN and CDR2 SYDVKM. In DNA, the CDR3 is TGTGCCAGCACCGCAGGGGCATTTAGCAATCAGCCCCAGCATTTT. It is translated as CASTAGAFSNQPQHF.

The chain is built from TRBV6-5 and TRBJ2-7; a possible D gene is TRBD2 (6 bases). Germline values: CDR1 MNHEY, CDR2 SVGAGI. This CDR3 has 14 residues. Trimming took 6 bases from V and 0 from J, leaving 12 bases between them. As DNA, the CDR3 is TGTGCCAGCAGGACTGGGGGGAGCTCCTACGAGCAGTACTTC. Translated, it gives CASRTGGSSYEQYF.

The chain uses TRBV2 and TRBJ1-2; 7 bases align to TRBD1. From germline, CDR1 is SNHLY and CDR2 FYNNEI. V was pared by 7 bases and J by 8 bases, with 13 bases of the junction left unmatched. The CDR3 loop spans 14 amino acids. The chain's CDR3 is CASIPDRDRAGYTF. CDR3 sequence (DNA): TGTGCCAGCATTCCAGACAGGGACCGGGCCGGCTACACCTTC.

CDR3 DNA: TGTGCCAGCAGTTACCTGGAGGGGGGGCTTACCGGGGAGCTGTTTTTT. It yields the protein CASSYLEGGLTGELFF. This chain uses TRBV6-5 with TRBJ2-2, with D perhaps matching TRBD2 (7 bases). V shed 2 bases and J shed 5 bases, with 15 bases lying between them. The CDR3 is 16 residues long. Germline CDR1 and CDR2: MNHEY and SVGAGI.

The chain employs TRBV2 and TRBJ2-3, with 8 nucleotides matching TRBD2. The CDR3 sequence is 15 residues long. Trimming at V came to 5 bases and at J to 3 bases, leaving 7 bases not matched to a gene. The V gene's germline CDR1 is SNHLY and CDR2 FYNNEI. As DNA, the CDR3 is TGTGCCAGCAGTTTGGGCGGGGGGCAGACAGATACGCAGTATTTT. Its protein is CASSLGGGQTDTQYF.

This rearrangement joins TRBV9 to TRBJ2-7, with D possibly being TRBD2 (6 bases). Germline values: CDR1 SGDLS, CDR2 YYNGEE. The CDR3 totals 14 residues. Trimming removed 4 bases at V and 3 bases at J, with 14 bases between. The DNA of the CDR3 is TGTGCCAGCAGCCCCCGCGGAGGGGACTACGAGCAGTACTTC. Amino acid sequence: CASSPRGGDYEQYF.

The chain couples TRBV9 to TRBJ1-2; 8 nucleotides agree with TRBD1. Trimming cost V 3 bases and J 5 bases; bases outside gene matches: 9. Germline V CDR1 and CDR2: SGDLS, YYNGEE. CDR3 length: 15 amino acids. The CDR3 nucleotides are TGTGCCAGCAGCGCCGACCGGACAGGGCGGTATGGCTACACCTTC. Its translation is CASSADRTGRYGYTF.

J is TRBJ2-6 and V is TRBV29-1; 11 bases line up with TRBD1. J gave up 2 bases and V 7 bases, and 7 bases lay outside the gene matches. This CDR3 comprises 16 residues. Germline lookup yields CDR1 SQVTM and CDR2 ANQGSEA. DNA of the CDR3: TGCAGCGCTGGGACAGGGGGAAGAGCTGGGGCCAACGTCCTGACTTTC. Its protein product is CSAGTGGRAGANVLTF.

This chain links TRBV5-8 with TRBJ2-1, with TRBD2 as a possible D gene (6 bases). The length of the CDR3 is 16 residues. Germline V gene data show CDR1 as SGHTS and CDR2 as YDEGEE. Trimming removed 4 bases from V and 3 bases from J, with 17 bases in between. CDR3 nucleotide sequence: TGTGCCAGCAGCCCTCTTTGGGGGGAGAACTACAATGAGCAGTTCTTC. As protein: CASSPLWGENYNEQFF.

The chain employs TRBV7-3 and TRBJ2-3; maybe TRBD1 (5 bases). The CDR3 spans 15 residues. Germline V gene data show CDR1 as SGHTA and CDR2 as FQGTGA. V was shortened by 1 base and J by 2 bases, with 10 bases between the two germline ends. CDR3 region: CASSLRGRNTDTQYF. CDR3 DNA sequence: TGTGCCAGCAGCTTAAGGGGCAGGAACACAGATACGCAGTATTTT.

This sequence joins TRBV7-8 and TRBJ2-5; 12 bases agree with TRBD1. This CDR3 has 17 residues. V was pared by 5 bases and J by 4 bases, with 11 bases of the junction left unmatched. Germline assignment: CDR1 SGHVS and CDR2 FQNEAQ. The CDR3 region is CASSTVGQGASGETQYF. The CDR3 DNA reads TGTGCCAGCAGCACGGTGGGACAGGGGGCGTCGGGAGAGACCCAGTACTTC.

CDR3 protein: CASSRTANTGELFF. The CDR3 DNA reads TGTGCCAGCAGCCGGACAGCGAACACCGGGGAGCTGTTTTTT. The rearrangement joins TRBV5-4 to TRBJ2-2, with D possibly matching TRBD1 (6 bases). Deletions cut 4 bases from V and 0 bases from J, with 7 bases between. This CDR3 spans 14 amino acids. CDR1 SGHNT and CDR2 YYREEE come from the germline V gene (reference sequence).

This chain connects TRBV6-2 or TRBV6-3 to TRBJ2-3, with 8 bases lining up with TRBD1. This CDR3 is 14 amino acids long. J lost 3 bases, V lost 5 bases, and 4 bases had no gene match. From germline, CDR1 is MNHEY and CDR2 SVGEGT. This CDR3 is CASSPHRGTDTQYF. For the CDR3, the DNA is TGTGCCAGCAGTCCACACAGGGGGACAGATACGCAGTATTTT.